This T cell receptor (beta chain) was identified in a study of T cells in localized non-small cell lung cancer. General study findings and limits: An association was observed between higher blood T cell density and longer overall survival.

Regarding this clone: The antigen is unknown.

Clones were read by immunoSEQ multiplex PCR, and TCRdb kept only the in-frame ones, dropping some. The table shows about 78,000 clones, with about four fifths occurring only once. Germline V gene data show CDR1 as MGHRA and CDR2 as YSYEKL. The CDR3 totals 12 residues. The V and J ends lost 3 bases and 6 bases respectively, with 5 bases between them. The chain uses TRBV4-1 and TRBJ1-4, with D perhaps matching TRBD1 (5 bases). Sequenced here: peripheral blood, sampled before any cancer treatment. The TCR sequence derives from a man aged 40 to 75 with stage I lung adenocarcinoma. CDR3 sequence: CASSHRDEKLFF. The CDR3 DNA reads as TGCGCCAGCAGCCACAGGGATGAAAAACTGTTTTTT.